The next 19 T cell receptor beta chains were all read from a single sample in a study of regulatory T cells in long-lasting Graves disease. Library construction for TCR beta used iRepertoire HTBI primers and Arm-PCR of CDR3 regions. Using its own MiXCR run on the multiplex PCR reads, TCRdb lists one record per CDR3 protein. This sample has hundreds of thousands of distinct CDR3 sequences, with approximately 15% found just once. This sample's time point: newly diagnosed GD, antithyroid drugs for less than 3 months. PBMC-extracted RNA yielded the TCR library. The data were also submitted as part of a second study, on T cells in Graves' hyperthyroidism and ophthalmopathy.

This sample comprised peripheral blood mononuclear cells (PBMCs), obtained at new diagnosis, from a patient treated with antithyroid drugs. All receptors come from a woman aged 30 to 39 with Graves disease.

This clonotype showed up many times. CDR3 nucleotide sequence: TGTGCCAGCAGCTCCCCGCCTACTAGTGTTGCAGATACGCAGTATTTT. This gives the protein CASSSPPTSVADTQYF. This rearrangement joins TRBV7-9 to TRBJ2-3, with a possible D match to TRBD2 (5 bases). The V gene lost 4 bases and the J gene lost 4 bases, with 18 bases spanning the gap. The V gene's germline CDR1 is SEHNR and CDR2 FQNEAQ (reference sequence). CDR3 length: 16 amino acids.

The chain couples TRBV30 to TRBJ2-2; D is perhaps TRBD1 (6 bases). The germline gives CDR1 GTSNPN, CDR2 SVGIG (reference sequence). There are 14 residues in the CDR3. V dropped 2 bases and J dropped 4 bases, with 11 bases sitting between them. CDR3 bases: TGTGCCTGGAGTCTACTAGGGGGCACCGGGGAGCTGTTTTTT. Protein product: CAWSLLGGTGELFF.

There are a few counts of this clonotype. The junction and the germline gene differ at one end; a read error may be behind it. This chain uses TRBV7-2 with TRBJ2-7, with 9 bases matching TRBD2. Germline-derived CDR1 and CDR2 are SGHTA and FQGNSA. The CDR3 loop spans 14 amino acids. In nucleotides, the CDR3 is TGTGCCAGCAGTTTAGCGGGAGTAGGGTACGAGCAGTACTTC. Translated: CASSLAGVGYEQYF.

This chain uses TRBV27 with TRBJ1-4; perhaps TRBD1 as D (6 bases). Germline assignment: CDR1 MNHEY and CDR2 SMNVEV (reference sequence). The CDR3 runs to 14 residues. V shed 7 bases and J shed 7 bases, with 16 bases lying between them. The CDR3 region is CASTEDRWGEKLFF. The CDR3 DNA reads TGTGCCAGCACAGAAGACAGGTGGGGTGAAAAACTGTTTTTT. The full variable domain, with the rest looked up from reference TRBV27 and TRBJ1-4, is EAQVTQNPRYLITVTGKKLTVTCSQNMNHEYMSWYRQDPGLGLRQIYYSMNVEVTDKGDVPEGYKVSRKEKRNFPLILESPSPNQTSLYFCASTEDRWGEKLFFGSGTQLSVL.

The table lists this clonotype with many counts. The V call is TRBV27, the J call TRBJ1-2, with 9 bases identical to TRBD1. Germline trimming cut 6 bases from V and 0 bases from J; bases unmatched to any gene: 8. The CDR3 is 16 residues long. Per the germline V gene, CDR1 is MNHEY and CDR2 is SMNVEV (reference sequence). CDR3 amino acids: CASSRGTGKANYGYTF. CDR3 nucleotides: TGTGCCAGCAGCCGGGGGACAGGGAAAGCTAACTATGGCTACACCTTC.

This clonotype was detected ten times or more. The rearrangement uses TRBV25-1 and TRBJ2-7; D unresolved. Germline CDR1 is MGHDK and CDR2 is SYGVNS. There are 12 residues in the CDR3. Trimming took 1 base from V and 3 from J, leaving 4 bases between them. DNA of the CDR3: TGTGCCAGCAGTGAATTGTTCTACGAGCAGTACTTC. Translated: CASSELFYEQYF.

CDR3 in amino acids: CASSFRGGESSYNSPLHF. DNA of the CDR3: TGTGCCAGCAGTTTCCGCGGGGGGGAGAGCTCCTATAATTCACCCCTCCACTTT. The chain uses TRBV28 and TRBJ1-6; maybe TRBD1 (5 bases). CDR3 length: 18 amino acids. Germline V gives CDR1 MDHEN, CDR2 SYDVKM. Trimming removed 3 bases at V and 0 bases at J, with 15 bases between.

This clonotype was found many times. A read error may produce the germline difference seen at one junction end. The rearrangement links TRBV29-1 to TRBJ1-4, with 7 bases aligning to TRBD1. Germline lookup yields CDR1 SQVTM and CDR2 ANQGSEA. The CDR3 has 14 amino acids. The CDR3 here is CSVEGTASREKLFF. CDR3 coding DNA: TGCAGCGTAGAAGGGACAGCGAGTCGAGAAAAACTGTTTTTT.

The V and J genes are TRBV5-4 and TRBJ2-2, with D perhaps being TRBD1 or TRBD2 (5 bases each). The CDR3 runs 16 residues. V lost 0 bases, J lost 0 bases, and 9 bases lay in between. Germline V gives CDR1 SGHNT, CDR2 YYREEE (reference sequence). The CDR3 spells CASSLGGATNTGELFF. The DNA for the CDR3 is TGTGCCAGCAGCTTGGGAGGGGCAACGAACACCGGGGAGCTGTTTTTT.

The chain recombines TRBV20-1 with TRBJ1-6, with 7 bases aligning to TRBD1. The germline V gene encodes CDR1 DFQATT and CDR2 SNEGSKA (reference sequence). The CDR3 runs to 15 residues. Here the CDR3 DNA reads TGCAGCGCTCTCAGGGGGTCTACGACTAATTCACCCCTCCACTTT. Translated: CSALRGSTTNSPLHF.

This clonotype was picked up many times. The gene calls are TRBV12-3 or TRBV12-4 and TRBJ2-3, with 11 bases fitting TRBD2. J lost 2 bases, V lost 6 bases, and 16 bases had no gene match. CDR3 length: 19 amino acids. CDR3 nucleotides: TGTGCCAGCAGGGATGGATTACGGGGACTAGCGGCCATCACAGATACGCAGTATTTT. Its translation is CASRDGLRGLAAITDTQYF.

The V call is TRBV14, the J call TRBJ2-5, with 7 bases identical to TRBD1. Germline loops: CDR1 SGHDN, CDR2 FVKESK. V trimming: 2 bases; J trimming: 2 bases; junction bases outside the gene matches: 14. The CDR3 covers 18 residues. In DNA form, the CDR3 reads TGTGCCAGCAGCCAAAGGAACTACGGGACAGCCTTACAAGAGACCCAGTACTTC. It codes for CASSQRNYGTALQETQYF.

This clonotype has just a few counts. A much bigger clone sits one base away, suggesting this may be a read error. The chain couples TRBV27 to TRBJ2-7; 9 nucleotides match TRBD2. Trimming at V came to 5 bases and at J to 9 bases, leaving 14 bases not matched to a gene. CDR3 length: 15 residues. Germline-derived CDR1 and CDR2 are MNHEY and SMNVEV (reference sequence). The CDR3 region is CASSPGVAGVNGQYF. The CDR3 nucleotides are TGTGCCAGCAGTCCCGGGGTAGCGGGAGTGAACGGGCAGTACTTC.

The rearrangement links TRBV19 to TRBJ1-2; no reliable D call. The V and J ends lost 7 bases and 8 bases respectively, with 23 bases between them. The germline gives CDR1 LNHDA, CDR2 SQIVND (reference sequence). The CDR3 has 15 residues. CDR3 residues: CASKEQSTTPFGYTF. Written as DNA, the CDR3 is TGTGCCAGTAAAGAACAGTCGACTACACCCTTCGGCTACACCTTC.

This clonotype was counted between two and nine times. The genes are TRBV7-3 and TRBJ2-1; TRBD2 matches at 10 bases. The CDR3 covers 14 residues. Germline values: CDR1 SGHTA, CDR2 FQGTGA. V dropped 10 bases and J dropped 6; count of bases not matched to a gene: 9. As DNA, the CDR3 is TGTGCCACCTCTCTAGCGGGAGTAGGCAATGAGCAGTTCTTC. Its protein product is CATSLAGVGNEQFF. Complete variable domain (other parts from reference TRBV7-3 and TRBJ2-1): GAGVSQTPSNKVTEKGKYVELRCDPISGHTALYWYRQSLGQGPEFLIYFQGTGAADDSGLPNDRFFAVRPEGSVSTLKIQRTERGDSAVYLCATSLAGVGNEQFFGPGTRLTVL.

The chain couples TRBV27 to TRBJ2-7, with D maybe TRBD1 (6 bases). The CDR3 runs 14 residues. The germline CDR1 and CDR2 sequences are MNHEY and SMNVEV (reference sequence). V was pared by 4 bases and J by 2 bases, with 12 bases between. The CDR3 protein is CASSYVGATYEQYF. The CDR3 nucleotides read TGTGCCAGCAGTTATGTGGGGGCCACCTACGAGCAGTACTTC.

This clonotype occurred many times. The rearrangement uses TRBV11-2 and TRBJ1-1; a possible D gene is TRBD1 (5 bases). The CDR3 has 14 residues. The germline V gene has CDR1 SGHAT and CDR2 FQNNGV. The germline V and J ends were trimmed by 4 bases and 5 bases, with 14 bases remaining between them. The CDR3 sequence is CASSSRDLGTEAFF. The DNA for the CDR3 is TGTGCCAGCAGCTCGAGGGACCTTGGGACTGAAGCTTTCTTT.

This clonotype appeared many times. The chain has TRBV29-1 and TRBJ2-7, with D perhaps TRBD1 or TRBD2 (5 bases each). The germline V gene encodes CDR1 SQVTM and CDR2 ANQGSEA. Trimming took 1 base from V and 5 from J, leaving 15 bases between them. The length of the CDR3 is 14 residues. The CDR3 reads CSVEVLGRRDEQYF. The CDR3 DNA sequence: TGCAGCGTTGAAGTATTGGGACGGCGGGACGAGCAGTACTTC.

This clonotype was detected ten times or more. The chain carries TRBV12-3 or TRBV12-4 and TRBJ1-3, with D unresolved. V gave up 2 bases and J gave up 7 bases, with 9 bases separating them. CDR3 length: 13 amino acids. The CDR3 DNA follows: TGTGCCAGCAGTTTAACGCTAGGGAACACCATATATTTT. Its translation is CASSLTLGNTIYF.